This note documents a single T cell receptor beta chain sequence. This entry is derived from a study of blood T cell repertoires in COVID-19. Per the original methods: Amplification of reference gene primers was used by the study to estimate nucleated cell counts. Clones were read by immunoSEQ multiplex PCR, and TCRdb kept only the in-frame ones, dropping some. The DNA was the basis for D and trimming; V, J and clone size are from that table. The sample gives some 170,000 clones, around 87% of which show up once; around an eighth is in the top ten. The CDR3 contains 18 residues. CDR1 is SGHRS and CDR2 is YFSETQ in the germline V gene. Trimming cost V 0 bases and J 1 base; bases outside gene matches: 6.

The receptor was isolated from a woman in her sixties or seventies with COVID-19, enrolled during active disease. The sample consisted of peripheral blood. The chain combines TRBV5-1 with TRBJ2-1, with 11 bases matching TRBD2. The CDR3 region has the DNA TGCGCCAGCAGCTTGGAACTAGCGGGAGTCGGATCCTACAATGAGCAGTTCTTC. It specifies CASSLELAGVGSYNEQFF.